This is a list of T cell receptor beta chains from one sample in a study of blood T cell repertoires in COVID-19. Using immunoSEQ multiplex PCR, the repertoire was profiled, and TCRdb retains in-frame clones only, with some absent. This sample has under 90,000 clones, with 60% to 75% found just once. The sample consisted of peripheral blood. The source of these receptors is a man aged 50 to 60 with active or convalescent COVID-19. Both conserved end residues are part of each CDR3. The D gene is left open where the match is weak. Expanded clones are given a class, and other clones once, few, many or no size at all.

cdr3_nt cdr3_aa clone_size d_call j_call v_call
TGTGCCAGCGCCGAACAGGGGAAATATGGCTACACCTTC CASAEQGKYGYTF NA TRBD1 TRBJ1-2 TRBV12-3/TRBV12-4
TGTGCCAGCAGCCCACAGGGGGCGTTCAGCAATGAGCAGTTCTTC CASSPQGAFSNEQFF NA TRBD1 TRBJ2-1 TRBV7-3
TGTGCCATCACGCCCAGGGAAATGAACACTGAAGCTTTCTTT CAITPREMNTEAFF NA NA TRBJ1-1 TRBV10-3
TGTGCCAGCAGCTTAGCCGGGACTAGCGGGGGGGAGACCCAGTACTTC CASSLAGTSGGETQYF NA TRBD2 TRBJ2-5 TRBV7-8
TGTGCCAGCAGCTTTGGGGCGGGGGGTCAAGAGACCCAGTACTTC CASSFGAGGQETQYF NA TRBD2 TRBJ2-5 TRBV5-6
TGTGCCAGCAGCTTAAGCCCGGGAACCTATGGCTACACCTTC CASSLSPGTYGYTF NA NA TRBJ1-2 TRBV7-8
TGTGCCACCAGTGAAAACCCCCAGGGGGCGGGTAACACTGAAGCTTTCTTT CATSENPQGAGNTEAFF few TRBD1 TRBJ1-1 TRBV24-1
TGTGCCAGCAGCGGCGGGGGGCTGAATGAAAAACTGTTTTTT CASSGGGLNEKLFF NA NA TRBJ1-4 TRBV5-4
TGTGCCAGCAGCTTTGAGGGTGGGCAATTGAATGAGCAGTTCTTC CASSFEGGQLNEQFF NA NA TRBJ2-1 TRBV5-5
TGTGCCATCAGTAAAACCCGGGACTCGCCCTACGAGCAGTACTTC CAISKTRDSPYEQYF NA NA TRBJ2-7 TRBV10-3
TGTGCCAGCAGGACAGTCTATAATTCACCCCTCCACTTT CASRTVYNSPLHF NA NA TRBJ1-6 TRBV14
TGCGCCAGCAGCCCCAGGTGGCGGGACACTGAAGCTTTCTTT CASSPRWRDTEAFF NA NA TRBJ1-1 TRBV4-1
TGCGCCAGCAGCCCACGGACAGGGAGCGGCTATGGCTACACCTTC CASSPRTGSGYGYTF NA TRBD1 TRBJ1-2 TRBV5-1
TGCGCCAGCAGCCAAGACCCCAGCGGGGGGGCAGAGACCCAGTACTTC CASSQDPSGGAETQYF few TRBD2 TRBJ2-5 TRBV4-3
TGTGCCAGCAGCGCCCGACAGGGGTTTAGCTATGGCTACACCTTC CASSARQGFSYGYTF NA TRBD1 TRBJ1-2 TRBV7-8
TGTGCCAGCAGTTCCACAGGGGACTATGGCTACACCTTC CASSSTGDYGYTF NA TRBD1 TRBJ1-2 TRBV6-6
TGTGCCAGCAGCGTAGTCCCGGACAACACAGATACGCAGTATTTT CASSVVPDNTDTQYF NA NA TRBJ2-3 TRBV9
TGTGCCAGTAGTATCCAGGGGGTGGGGAACACTGAAGCTTTCTTT CASSIQGVGNTEAFF NA TRBD1 TRBJ1-1 TRBV19
TGTGCCAGCAGCCCTGGGTGGGGAGGCCACGAGCAGTACTTC CASSPGWGGHEQYF once NA TRBJ2-7 TRBV5-4
TGCGCCAGCAGTGAGATCCCTAGCGGGGGGGCCTACAATGAGCAGTTCTTC CASSEIPSGGAYNEQFF NA TRBD2 TRBJ2-1 TRBV10-1
TGTGCCAGCAGTTTATACGCAGGCGCCTACGAGCAGTACTTC CASSLYAGAYEQYF NA NA TRBJ2-7 TRBV27
TGCGCCAGCACCCCCGGGACAGGGGACTATGGCTACACCTTC CASTPGTGDYGYTF NA TRBD1 TRBJ1-2 TRBV5-1
TGCAGTGCTAGTTATCAGGGGGACCAGCCCCAGCATTTT CSASYQGDQPQHF NA TRBD1 TRBJ1-5 TRBV20-1
TGTGCCACCAGCAGCCAGCTGGGAGTCCGCGGCTACACCTTC CATSSQLGVRGYTF few NA TRBJ1-2 TRBV15
TGTGCCAGCAGCTTACCTAGCGGGGGGGCCCTCAATGAGCAGTTCTTC CASSLPSGGALNEQFF NA TRBD2 TRBJ2-1 TRBV7-2
TGTGCCATCAGCCCCCCCCGGACTAGAGACACCGGGGAGCTGTTTTTT CAISPPRTRDTGELFF NA TRBD2 TRBJ2-2 TRBV10-3
TGTGCCAGCATGACTAGTAGCGGACGCACAGATACGCAGTATTTT CASMTSSGRTDTQYF NA NA TRBJ2-3 TRBV4-2
TGCGCCAGCAGCTTGATGGGGGCGGGGGTAGAGACCCAGTACTTC CASSLMGAGVETQYF NA NA TRBJ2-5 TRBV5-1
TGTGCCAGCAGGGGGGGGACAGGGGTGTCTGAAGCTTTCTTT CASRGGTGVSEAFF NA TRBD1 TRBJ1-1 TRBV6-5
TGTGCCAGTAGTTTGAAGGGACAGGGGGCGCGGGGGGAAGCTTTCTTT CASSLKGQGARGEAFF NA TRBD1 TRBJ1-1 TRBV19
TGCGCCAGCAGTCCCCACGACAGGCCGAACACTGAAGCTTTCTTT CASSPHDRPNTEAFF NA NA TRBJ1-1 TRBV4-3
TGTGCCAGCAGCCCCAATGATGGGGCCCTGGGAGGCTACACCTTC CASSPNDGALGGYTF few NA TRBJ1-2 TRBV7-2
TGTGCCAGCAGCGAGGGACAGGGGAGGTACGAGCAGTACTTC CASSEGQGRYEQYF once TRBD1 TRBJ2-7 TRBV3-1/TRBV3-2
TGTGCCAGCAGCTTAGCGATTCGAAGGCCCGGGGGAAGCAATGAGCAGTTCTTC CASSLAIRRPGGSNEQFF NA NA TRBJ2-1 TRBV11-1
TGCGCCAGCAGCCAAGATGTGGAGTCTAATCAGCCCCAGCATTTT CASSQDVESNQPQHF NA NA TRBJ1-5 TRBV4-3
TGTGCCACCAGTGATTCCGGACAGTCCTACGAGCAGTACTTC CATSDSGQSYEQYF NA NA TRBJ2-7 TRBV24-1
TGTGCCAGCAGCGCCCAGGGGGCGGGGTCAGCCTACAATGAGCAGTTCTTC CASSAQGAGSAYNEQFF NA TRBD1 TRBJ2-1 TRBV7-2
TGCGCCAGCAGCCTCGTCGGGACAGAGTACAATGAGCAGTTCTTC CASSLVGTEYNEQFF NA TRBD1 TRBJ2-1 TRBV4-1
TGTGCCAGCAGCCCGGGACTAGGCCCGGAGTACTTC CASSPGLGPEYF NA TRBD2 TRBJ2-5 TRBV2
TGTGCCAGCAGCGCTCCAACAGGGAACAATTCACCCCTCCACTTT CASSAPTGNNSPLHF few NA TRBJ1-6 TRBV5-4